The 21 T cell receptor beta chains in this list originate from one sample, sequenced in a study of cytomegalovirus exposure and HLA in healthy donors. With 60 Vbeta and 13 Jbeta primers, the PCR was carried out. Repertoires were generated with immunoSEQ multiplex PCR, while TCRdb's copy carries only in-frame clones and drops some. The table includes over 150,000 clones, about 83% detected once. The sequenced sample consisted of PBMCs. These receptors originate from a girl aged 10-17 years in good health and CMV-seropositive.

The V gene is TRBV19, the J gene TRBJ2-1, with D unresolved. V lost 3 bases and J 8 bases, leaving 11 bases between the germline ends. The V gene's germline CDR1 is LNHDA and CDR2 SQIVND (reference sequence). The CDR3 is 13 residues long. The CDR3 here is CASSIGTMDEQFF. In DNA, the CDR3 is TGTGCCAGTAGTATTGGCACCATGGATGAGCAGTTCTTC.

The gene calls are TRBV6-5 and TRBJ2-2; 8 bases line up with TRBD2. The trim removed 6 bases at V and 8 bases at J, leaving 5 bases unmatched. Germline loops: CDR1 MNHEY, CDR2 SVGAGI. This CDR3 is 13 amino acids long. CDR3 coding DNA: TGTGCCAGCAGCCGGGGGGGCCCGGGGGAGCTGTTTTTT. It encodes CASSRGGPGELFF.

The J gene is TRBJ1-4, the V gene TRBV2; a weak D match, TRBD1 (6 bases). This CDR3 contains 16 residues. The germline CDR1 and CDR2 sequences are SNHLY and FYNNEI. The V and J ends lost 10 bases and 8 bases respectively, with 26 bases between them. CDR3 sequence (DNA): TGTGCCATCCGCGAAAGGACAGACCCTCAGGACGAAAAACTGTTTTTT. It yields the protein CAIRERTDPQDEKLFF.

The chain combines TRBV18 with TRBJ2-7; tentative D call: TRBD2 (5 bases). The germline gives CDR1 KGHSH, CDR2 LQKENI. Trimming removed 0 bases at V and 6 bases at J, with 18 bases between. The CDR3 is 16 amino acids. The CDR3 DNA is TGTGCCAGCTCACCACCTGGCTGGGAGCGGCAAACCGAGCAGTACTTC. Amino acid sequence: CASSPPGWERQTEQYF.

The V call is TRBV29-1, the J call TRBJ2-5; 8 bases map to TRBD2. Germline trimming cut 7 bases from V and 1 base from J; bases unmatched to any gene: 5. Germline V gene sequence: CDR1 SQVTM, CDR2 ANQGSEA. The CDR3 contains 13 residues. CDR3 protein: CSARGGIQETQYF. The CDR3 DNA follows: TGCAGCGCCCGGGGGGGCATCCAAGAGACCCAGTACTTC.

The CDR3 is CASSLRGAGEQYF. The CDR3 DNA reads as TGTGCCAGCAGCTTGCGGGGGGCAGGGGAGCAGTACTTC. This sequence joins TRBV5-6 and TRBJ2-7; D might be TRBD2 (7 bases). The CDR3 runs 13 residues. Germline CDR1 is SGHDT and CDR2 is YYEEEE. V was cut by 1 base and J by 7 bases, with 12 bases left in between.

The chain recombines TRBV18 with TRBJ2-1; D gene uncertain. V dropped 5 bases and J dropped 4 bases, with 6 bases sitting between them. Looked up from germline, CDR1 is KGHSH and CDR2 is LQKENI. The CDR3 length is 12 residues. CDR3 sequence reads: CASSDTYNEQFF. The CDR3 region has the DNA TGTGCCAGCTCAGACACTTACAATGAGCAGTTCTTC.

The chain couples TRBV18 to TRBJ2-3, with D possibly TRBD1 on 6 matching bases. The CDR3 extends over 16 amino acids. The germline gives CDR1 KGHSH, CDR2 LQKENI. The ends were cut back, 7 bases at V and 0 bases at J, with 17 bases in the middle. CDR3 region: CASYVDRSPSTDTQYF. The CDR3 coding sequence is TGTGCCAGCTATGTCGACAGGTCACCTAGCACAGATACGCAGTATTTT.

As DNA, the CDR3 is TGTGCCAGCAGCCAGAGGTTACGCTATGGCTACACCTTC. Its protein is CASSQRLRYGYTF. The V and J genes are TRBV4-2 and TRBJ1-2; no reliable D call. The CDR3 has 13 amino acids. CDR1 and CDR2 from the germline V gene are LGHNA and YNFKEQ. The V end lost 3 bases, the J end lost 4 bases, and 9 bases lay between the germline ends.

The CDR3 spells CASSTQSSYNEQFF. The CDR3 DNA is TGTGCCAGCAGCACACAGAGCTCCTACAATGAGCAGTTCTTC. The chain combines TRBV5-5 with TRBJ2-1; no clear D gene. The V end was cut by 4 bases, the J end by 0 bases, with 8 bases between. The V gene's germline CDR1 is SGHKS and CDR2 YYEKEE (reference sequence). This CDR3 comprises 14 residues.

The chain couples TRBV4-1 to TRBJ1-1, with D possibly being TRBD1 (6 bases). The CDR3 runs to 13 residues. V was pared by 5 bases and J by 12 bases, with 19 bases between. CDR1 MGHRA and CDR2 YSYEKL come from the germline V gene. CDR3 residues: CASSVKAGTWSFF. The CDR3 DNA sequence: TGCGCCAGCAGCGTTAAAGCAGGGACATGGTCTTTCTTT.

The V gene is TRBV19, the J gene TRBJ2-1; 9 nucleotides agree with TRBD1. V shed 3 bases, J shed 10 bases, and the junction held 7 bases outside the gene matches. CDR1 and CDR2 from the germline V gene are LNHDA and SQIVND (reference sequence). The CDR3 has 14 residues. CDR3 coding DNA: TGTGCCAGTAGTATGGGGACAGGGTTCGGCGAGCAGTTCTTC. Encoded protein: CASSMGTGFGEQFF.

About this clone itself: A read error may produce the germline difference seen at one junction end. The V call is TRBV7-9, the J call TRBJ1-1; 7 bases map to TRBD1. The CDR3 has 14 residues. Germline V lookup: CDR1 SEHNR, CDR2 FQNEAQ (reference sequence). The CDR3 loop reads CSSSDYRGTTEAFF. The CDR3 region has the DNA TGTTCCAGCAGCGACTACAGGGGCACAACTGAAGCTTTCTTT.

The chain employs TRBV10-3 and TRBJ1-1; no clear D. Looked up from germline, CDR1 is ENHRY and CDR2 is SYGVKD. This CDR3 comprises 16 residues. The V and J ends lost 0 bases and 3 bases respectively, with 14 bases between them. The CDR3 spells CAISESVEEIHTEAFF. CDR3 nucleotides: TGTGCCATCAGTGAGTCCGTTGAGGAGATTCACACTGAAGCTTTCTTT.

This chain links TRBV9 with TRBJ2-3; 11 bases align to TRBD2. V shed 0 bases and J 2 bases; nucleotides not matched to a gene: 2. The germline CDR1 and CDR2 sequences are SGDLS and YYNGEE. The CDR3 totals 16 residues. CDR3 in DNA: TGTGCCAGCAGCGTAGAACTAGCGGGGGACACAGATACGCAGTATTTT. It translates to CASSVELAGDTDTQYF. The full variable domain, in which reference TRBV9 and TRBJ2-3 provide the parts outside the CDR3, is DSGVTQTPKHLITATGQRVTLRCSPRSGDLSVYWYQQSLDQGLQFLIQYYNGEERAKGNILERFSAQQFPDLHSELNLSSLELGDSALYFCASSVELAGDTDTQYFGPGTRLTVL.

The sample holds a few counts of this clone. The J gene is TRBJ1-2, the V gene TRBV7-9, with 8 nucleotides matching TRBD1. The V and J ends lost 6 bases and 5 bases, in that order; junction bases with no gene match: 5. CDR1 is SEHNR, CDR2 FQNEAQ, per germline (reference sequence). The CDR3 totals 13 residues. The chain's CDR3 is CASRGTGRYGYTF. As DNA, the CDR3 is TGTGCCAGCAGGGGGACAGGTAGATATGGCTACACCTTC.

The rearrangement links TRBV6-5 to TRBJ2-2, with 7 bases that match TRBD1. The CDR3 totals 15 residues. With V trimmed by 6 bases and J by 5 bases, 9 bases remained unmatched. Germline V lookup: CDR1 MNHEY, CDR2 SVGAGI. The CDR3 region is CASSLRGLVTGELFF. The CDR3 bases are TGTGCCAGCAGCCTAAGGGGGCTGGTTACCGGGGAGCTGTTTTTT.

The gene calls are TRBV6-5 and TRBJ1-1; TRBD1 matches at 10 bases. This CDR3 region has 12 residues. The junction had 4 bases not matched to a gene; V was cut back by 7 bases and J by 8 bases. Per the germline V gene, CDR1 is MNHEY and CDR2 is SVGAGI. Written as DNA, the CDR3 is TGTGCCAGCATGACAGGGGGCTTAGAAGCTTTCTTT. It is translated as CASMTGGLEAFF.

The V gene is TRBV2, the J gene TRBJ1-2; 7 bases align to TRBD1. The CDR3 contains 14 residues. J gave up 3 bases and V 6 bases, and 7 bases lay outside the gene matches. Germline assignment: CDR1 SNHLY and CDR2 FYNNEI. The chain's CDR3 is CASRVDRADYGYTF. CDR3 nucleotide sequence: TGTGCCAGCAGGGTCGACAGGGCCGACTATGGCTACACCTTC.

The V and J genes are TRBV5-4 and TRBJ2-7; 8 bases line up with TRBD2. Germline V gene sequence: CDR1 SGHNT, CDR2 YYREEE (reference sequence). The junction had 8 bases not matched to a gene; V was cut back by 4 bases and J by 5 bases. The CDR3 consists of 14 residues. Here the CDR3 reads CASSPTGTRDEQYF. CDR3 bases: TGTGCCAGCAGCCCAACCGGGACTAGGGACGAGCAGTACTTC. The full variable domain, in which reference TRBV5-4 and TRBJ2-7 provide the parts outside the CDR3, is ETGVTQSPTHLIKTRGQQVTLRCSSQSGHNTVSWYQQALGQGPQFIFQYYREEENGRGNFPPRFSGLQFPNYSSELNVNALELDDSALYLCASSPTGTRDEQYFGPGTRLTVT.

J is TRBJ2-7 and V is TRBV2; 12 nucleotides match TRBD1. CDR1 and CDR2 from the germline V gene are SNHLY and FYNNEI. V shed 7 bases, J shed 2 bases, and the junction held 3 bases outside the gene matches. The CDR3 covers 14 residues. CDR3: CASIRDRGPYEQYF. The CDR3 DNA follows: TGTGCCAGCATCCGGGACAGGGGGCCCTACGAGCAGTACTTC. Filled out from reference TRBV2 and TRBJ2-7, the complete variable domain reads EPEVTQTPSHQVTQMGQEVILRCVPISNHLYFYWYRQILGQKVEFLVSFYNNEISEKSEIFDDQFSVERPDGSNFTLKIRSTKLEDSAMYFCASIRDRGPYEQYFGPGTRLTVT.